This TCR beta chain was recorded in a study of response to subunit inactivated influenza vaccine (dated by TCRdb to between 2017 and 2018). A note on the overall study: Deep quantitative profiling of the T cell receptor repertoire was used in the study to follow responses to a trivalent subunit inactivated influenza vaccine.

V and J lose 5 bases and 4 bases, and a span of 18 bases separates them. Its CDR3 holds 15 amino acids, cysteine through phenylalanine. Of the read, only the CDR3 DNA is kept; its 45 bases are in frame from base 1. The germline V gene gives CDR1 as MNHEY and CDR2 as SVGEGT. This clonotype has more than one count but fewer than ten. The antigen it recognizes is unknown. The record has no base qualities; no much larger clone is one base away. Libraries were built with RT-PCR. Sequencing relied on an Illumina HiSeq 2500. Starting from the raw public reads, TCRdb applied fastp trimming at Q25, assembled clones with MiXCR and retained in-frame beta chains. Each entry is one CDR3 protein sequence, shown with its most common DNA and genes. The sample table shows 150,000 to 200,000 distinct CDR3 sequences, and about 9.3% are seen once. The ten largest clones add up to roughly a tenth of the sample. Results and caveats for the whole study, not just this receptor: The authors proposed that each seasonal influenza vaccination may bring in only a limited number of new T cells.

The rearrangement combines TRBV6-2 or TRBV6-3 with TRBJ2-7; possibly the D gene is TRBD1, per 5 matching bases. The clonotype originates from a middle-aged man who received an inactivated influenza vaccine. Donor details come from another sample of the same person, matched by shared clones. The sample was non-naive T cells sorted from PBMCs, taken on the day of vaccination. Per the publication, the cell subset or site label means: memory T cell fraction. CDR3 sequence: CASSPPREMGYEQYF. The nucleotides are TGTGCCAGCAGTCCACCCAGGGAAATGGGATACGAGCAGTACTTC.